Only one count was recorded for the clone carrying this T cell receptor (beta chain). The sample originates from a study of T cell responses to AZD1222 COVID-19 vaccine. The protocol was immunoSEQ multiplex PCR, while the TCRdb copy is restricted to in-frame clones and leaves out a portion. The sample contains tens of thousands of clones, 85% to 90% of which appear only once. There are 13 residues in the CDR3. V lost 1 base, J lost 7 bases, and 10 bases lay in between. The J gene is TRBJ1-1, the V gene TRBV12-3 or TRBV12-4, with D tentatively TRBD1 (6 bases). The source of this sequence is an adult in good health. The sample here was peripheral blood, taken on day 0 of AZD1222 vaccination. In DNA form, the CDR3 reads TGTGCCAGCAGTTTAGGGACAGAATTTGAAGCTTTCTTT. As protein: CASSLGTEFEAFF.